The entry below gives a single T cell receptor beta chain sequence along with its context. These data are taken from a study of blood T cell repertoires in COVID-19. About the study: PBMCs, B-cell-depleted T cells, or T cells provided the cDNA or gDNA that made up the material.

In the study's own analysis: Using reference gene primer amplification, nucleated cell counts were estimated. Produced via immunoSEQ multiplex PCR; TCRdb's table is partial and in-frame only. V, J and clone size are taken as reported in that table, and D and trimming were inferred from the DNA itself. The data show some 110,000 clones, approximately 84% seen once. The clonotype originates from a man aged 65-85 years with active or convalescent COVID-19. The sample taken for sequencing was peripheral blood.

As DNA, the CDR3 is TGTGCCAGCAGCTACACCGGGACAGGAATTAACTATGGCTACACCTTC. Encoded protein: CASSYTGTGINYGYTF. The chain recombines TRBV4-2 with TRBJ1-2, with 8 bases that match TRBD1. CDR1 and CDR2 (germline): LGHNA, YNFKEQ. The length of the CDR3 is 16 residues. V was pared by 5 bases and J by 1 base, with 9 bases of the junction left unmatched.